One and the same sample provided the 16 T cell receptor beta chains below, sequenced in a study of blood T cell repertoires in COVID-19. The table came from immunoSEQ multiplex PCR; TCRdb's copy has only in-frame clones and leaves some out. Found here are 450,000 to 500,000 clones, approximately 85% of them singletons; the top ten hold approximately 3%. Source material: peripheral blood. The receptors shown here come from a human donor in a cohort sampled during active COVID-19.

The chain employs TRBV19 and TRBJ1-2, with TRBD1 as a possible D gene (5 bases). V was trimmed by 6 bases and J by 3 bases, leaving 17 bases between them. The V gene's germline CDR1 is LNHDA and CDR2 SQIVND (reference sequence). The CDR3 covers 15 residues. The DNA for the CDR3 is TGTGCCAGTAGACCCGCTCAGACAGAATACTATGGCTACACCTTC. As protein: CASRPAQTEYYGYTF.

This chain links TRBV6-2 or TRBV6-3 with TRBJ2-7, with 14 bases aligning to TRBD2. Looked up from germline, CDR1 is MNHEY and CDR2 is SVGEGT. After removal of 0 bases from V and 8 bases from J, the junction contained 12 bases not matched to a gene. The CDR3 totals 18 residues. The CDR3 region has the DNA TGTGCCAGCAGTTACTCCTTCGGACTAGCGGGGGGCGAGGAGAAGCAGTACTTC. Encoded protein: CASSYSFGLAGGEEKQYF.

This clone was counted once. This chain connects TRBV2 to TRBJ2-5; no reliable D call. V lost 6 bases and J lost 0, with 11 bases in between. This CDR3 region has 14 residues. Germline V gene lookup returns CDR1 SNHLY and CDR2 FYNNEI. CDR3 loop: CASSTRRDQETQYF. In nucleotides, the CDR3 is TGTGCCAGCAGCACCAGACGGGACCAAGAGACCCAGTACTTC.

V is TRBV30 and J is TRBJ1-2, with TRBD1 as a possible D gene (5 bases). Germline V lookup: CDR1 GTSNPN, CDR2 SVGIG (reference sequence). This CDR3 comprises 13 residues. Trimming removed 2 bases from V and 4 bases from J, with 11 bases in between. CDR3 nucleotide sequence: TGTGCCTGGAGTCAGGGCGGAGTCTATGGCTACACCTTC. Encoded protein: CAWSQGGVYGYTF.

The rearrangement uses TRBV7-9 and TRBJ2-3, with 8 bases aligning to TRBD2. Germline V gene sequence: CDR1 SEHNR, CDR2 FQNEAQ (reference sequence). The CDR3 contains 13 residues. V trimming: 4 bases; J trimming: 5 bases; junction bases outside the gene matches: 2. The CDR3: CASSSLAGDTQYF. CDR3 nucleotide sequence: TGTGCCAGCAGCTCCCTAGCGGGAGATACGCAGTATTTT.

The chain combines TRBV13 with TRBJ2-3, with a weak D call TRBD1 (5 bases). This CDR3 region has 17 residues. The V and J ends lost 5 bases and 1 base respectively, with 19 bases between them. Germline CDR1 PRHDT, CDR2 FYEKMQ (reference sequence). CDR3 DNA sequence: TGTGCCAGCAGCCCCGGACGACGCACCAGGGGCACAGATACGCAGTATTTT. Protein: CASSPGRRTRGTDTQYF.

In its sample, this clone was seen once. The V call is TRBV7-2, the J call TRBJ1-1, with a tentative D call TRBD1 (6 bases). The V gene lost 0 bases and the J gene lost 10 bases, with 21 bases spanning the gap. This CDR3 comprises 16 residues. The germline CDR1 and CDR2 sequences are SGHTA and FQGNSA. The CDR3, as DNA: TGTGCCAGCAGCTTAGCCTGGCGAGGGCAGGGGAAGCGAGCTTTCTTT. Translation gives CASSLAWRGQGKRAFF.

CDR3 coding DNA: TGTGCCATCAGTGAGCCGACAGAGAACACTGAAGCTTTCTTT. Its translation is CAISEPTENTEAFF. The J gene is TRBJ1-1, the V gene TRBV10-3, with a weak D call TRBD1 (5 bases). Germline values: CDR1 ENHRY, CDR2 SYGVKD. V was pared by 2 bases and J by 1 base, with 8 bases between. The CDR3 has 14 residues.

The rearrangement joins TRBV6-5 to TRBJ2-5; 7 bases fit TRBD2. Germline trimming cut 8 bases from V and 2 bases from J; bases unmatched to any gene: 8. CDR3 length: 14 amino acids. Germline V gene sequence: CDR1 MNHEY, CDR2 SVGAGI. CDR3 bases: TGTGCCAGCCGTCGGCTAGCGGAACAAGAGACCCAGTACTTC. This encodes CASRRLAEQETQYF.

V and J are TRBV27 and TRBJ1-5; maybe TRBD1 (6 bases). The CDR3 runs to 17 residues. The V and J ends lost 5 bases and 4 bases respectively, with 21 bases between them. Looked up from germline, CDR1 is MNHEY and CDR2 is SMNVEV (reference sequence). The CDR3 is CASSPIYSDRDNQPQHF. The CDR3 nucleotides are TGTGCCAGCAGTCCTATATATTCGGACAGAGATAATCAGCCCCAGCATTTT.

V gene TRBV5-6 combines with J gene TRBJ2-3; D is unclear. Germline values: CDR1 SGHDT, CDR2 YYEEEE. The CDR3 sequence is 15 residues long. V dropped 2 bases and J dropped 0 bases, with 10 bases sitting between them. DNA for the CDR3: TGTGCCAGCAGCTTCCCAAAAGCTAGCACAGATACGCAGTATTTT. This codes for CASSFPKASTDTQYF.

This chain joins TRBV4-1 and TRBJ2-1, with D possibly being TRBD2 (6 bases). The CDR3 has 15 residues. Per the germline V gene, CDR1 is MGHRA and CDR2 is YSYEKL. The ends were cut back, 5 bases at V and 7 bases at J, with 18 bases in the middle. The DNA of the CDR3 is TGCGCCAGCAGCTCACCCTGGAATGGAGGGAATGAGCAGTTCTTC. It translates to CASSSPWNGGNEQFF.

The chain is built from TRBV27 and TRBJ2-7; 7 bases map to TRBD1. Germline values: CDR1 MNHEY, CDR2 SMNVEV (reference sequence). This CDR3 is built from 13 residues. J gave up 2 bases and V 7 bases, and 5 bases lay outside the gene matches. The CDR3 region has the DNA TGTGCCAGCAAGAGGGGGCGCGCCTACGAGCAGTACTTC. Its translation is CASKRGRAYEQYF.

The rearrangement joins TRBV28 to TRBJ2-7; D is ambiguous. V was cut by 2 bases and J by 3 bases, with 5 bases left in between. CDR1 MDHEN and CDR2 SYDVKM come from the germline V gene. CDR3 size: 12 residues. For the CDR3, the DNA is TGTGCCAGCAGTTTAACCTACTACGAGCAGTACTTC. This translates into CASSLTYYEQYF.

The V gene is TRBV12-5, the J gene TRBJ1-5, with D perhaps matching TRBD1 (6 bases). CDR1 is LGHNT and CDR2 is FRNRAP in the germline V gene. CDR3 length: 16 residues. Deletions cut 4 bases from V and 1 base from J, with 14 bases between. The CDR3 DNA sequence: TGTGCTAGTGGTTCCGGGACAAGGGGAAGCAATCAGCCCCAGCATTTT. It codes for CASGSGTRGSNQPQHF.

V gene TRBV5-1 combines with J gene TRBJ2-7; 9 nucleotides align to TRBD2. This CDR3 contains 15 residues. J was trimmed by 6 bases and V by 4 bases; bases with no gene match: 11. Germline V gene data show CDR1 as SGHRS and CDR2 as YFSETQ. The CDR3 nucleotides read TGCGCCAGCAGCCCGGAGGCGGGAGGGCCCTTCGAGCAGTACTTC. Amino acid sequence: CASSPEAGGPFEQYF.